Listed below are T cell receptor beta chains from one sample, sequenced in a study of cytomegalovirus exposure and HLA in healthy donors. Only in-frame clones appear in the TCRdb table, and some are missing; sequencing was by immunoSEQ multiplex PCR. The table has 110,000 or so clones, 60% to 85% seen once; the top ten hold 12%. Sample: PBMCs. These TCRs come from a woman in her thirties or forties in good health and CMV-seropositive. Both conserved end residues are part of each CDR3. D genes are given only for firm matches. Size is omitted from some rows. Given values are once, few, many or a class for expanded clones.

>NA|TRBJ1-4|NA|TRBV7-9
CASSLVGSEKLFF
TGTGCCAGCAGCTTAGTCGGGAGTGAAAAACTGTTTTTT
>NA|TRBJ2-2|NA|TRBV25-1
CASSDGGNTGELFF
TGTGCCAGCAGTGACGGGGGGAACACCGGGGAGCTGTTTTTT
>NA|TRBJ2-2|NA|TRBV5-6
CASSLGGGELFF
TGTGCCAGCAGCTTGGGAGGCGGGGAGCTGTTTTTT
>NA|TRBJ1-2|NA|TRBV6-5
CASSYSGQTYGYTF
TGTGCCAGCAGTTACTCGGGGCAGACCTATGGCTACACCTTC
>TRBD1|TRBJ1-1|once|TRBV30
CAWGNRGQAFF
TGTGCCTGGGGAAACAGGGGGCAAGCTTTCTTT
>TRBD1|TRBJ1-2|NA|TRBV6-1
CASPSARQGYGYTF
TGTGCCAGCCCATCCGCAAGACAGGGCTATGGCTACACCTTC
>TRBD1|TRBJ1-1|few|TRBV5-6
CASSLTDRVNTEAFF
TGTGCCAGCAGCTTGACGGACAGGGTGAACACTGAAGCTTTCTTT
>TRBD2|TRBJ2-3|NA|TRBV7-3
CASSLVGTSGGTDTQYF
TGTGCCAGCAGCTTAGTAGGGACTAGCGGGGGCACAGATACGCAGTATTTT
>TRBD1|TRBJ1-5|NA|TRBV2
CATGTGNQPQHF
TGTGCCACTGGGACAGGGAATCAGCCCCAGCATTTT
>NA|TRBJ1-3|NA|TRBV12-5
CASGLIIAADF
TGTGCTAGTGGTTTGATAATCGCCGCGGATTTT
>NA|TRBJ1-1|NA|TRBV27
CASSDPALGDTEAFF
TGTGCCAGCAGTGACCCCGCGTTGGGAGACACTGAAGCTTTCTTT
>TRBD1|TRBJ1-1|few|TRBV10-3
CAISTGGNTEAFF
TGTGCCATATCGACAGGGGGGAACACTGAAGCTTTCTTT
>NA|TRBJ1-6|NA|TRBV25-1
CASSNQDRINSPLHF
TGTGCCAGCAGCAACCAGGACAGAATAAATTCACCCCTCCACTTT
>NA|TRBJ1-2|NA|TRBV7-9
CASSLLGWGGGYTF
TGTGCCAGCAGCTTATTGGGTTGGGGCGGTGGCTACACCTTC
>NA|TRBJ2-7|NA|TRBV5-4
CASSRHFPYEQYF
TGTGCCAGCAGCCGACATTTCCCCTACGAGCAGTACTTC
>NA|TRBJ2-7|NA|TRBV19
CASRPYRDSSYEQYF
TGTGCCAGCCGTCCATACAGGGATAGCTCCTACGAGCAGTACTTC
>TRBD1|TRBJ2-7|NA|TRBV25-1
CASSDDRGFPHEQYF
TGTGCCAGCAGTGACGACAGGGGGTTCCCCCACGAGCAGTACTTC
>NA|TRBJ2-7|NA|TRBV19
CASSTGSYEQYF
TGTGCCAGTAGTACCGGGTCCTACGAGCAGTACTTC
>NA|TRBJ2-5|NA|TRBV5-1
CASSLVLQETQYF
TGCGCCAGCAGCTTGGTCCTCCAAGAGACCCAGTACTTC
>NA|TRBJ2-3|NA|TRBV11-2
CASSLRPGQRTDTQYF
TGTGCCAGCAGCTTGAGACCGGGACAACGGACAGATACGCAGTATTTT
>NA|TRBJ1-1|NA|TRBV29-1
CSVGKNTEAFF
TGCAGCGTGGGCAAGAACACTGAAGCTTTCTTT
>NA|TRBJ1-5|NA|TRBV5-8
CASSRGGNQPQHF
TGTGCCAGCAGCCGGGGGGGCAATCAGCCCCAGCATTTT
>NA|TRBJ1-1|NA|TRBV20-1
CSASFNSEAFF
TGCAGTGCTAGCTTTAACTCTGAAGCTTTCTTT
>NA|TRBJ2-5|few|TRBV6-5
CASSPGLLATQYF
TGTGCCAGCAGCCCGGGACTGCTAGCGACCCAGTACTTC
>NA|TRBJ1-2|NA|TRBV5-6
CASSLAGSGYGYTF
TGTGCCAGCAGCTTGGCCGGGTCTGGCTATGGCTACACCTTC
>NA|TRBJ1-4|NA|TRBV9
CASSVDPQGGEKLFF
TGTGCCAGCAGCGTAGATCCCCAGGGTGGTGAAAAACTGTTTTTT
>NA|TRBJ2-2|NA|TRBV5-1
CASNQGNTGELFF
TGCGCCAGCAATCAGGGGAACACCGGGGAGCTGTTTTTT
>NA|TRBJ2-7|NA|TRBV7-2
CASSPETGPREQYF
TGTGCCAGCAGCCCGGAGACCGGCCCTCGGGAGCAGTACTTC
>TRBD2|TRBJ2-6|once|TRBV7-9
CASSFGRATSGANVLTF
TGTGCCAGCAGCTTCGGGAGGGCGACCTCTGGGGCCAACGTCCTGACTTTC
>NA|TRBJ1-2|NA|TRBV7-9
CASSLGGGYGYTF
TGTGCCAGCAGCTTAGGAGGAGGGTATGGCTACACCTTC